These 27 T cell receptor beta chains were sequenced from one sample in a study of CD8+ T cells in alopecia areata. Lesional scalp punch biopsies and peripheral blood were collected from alopecia areata patients. RNA, once extracted, was reverse transcribed into cDNA for use as the sequencing template. Generated by immunoSEQ multiplex PCR, the TCRdb table keeps only in-frame clones and is missing some. The sample consists of around 7,800 clones, roughly 66% of them appearing once. This material consisted of skin, taken at week 0. Receptors were obtained from a human donor with alopecia areata.

The chain recombines TRBV7-2 with TRBJ2-7; 9 bases are shared with TRBD1. Germline trimming cut 4 bases from V and 2 bases from J; bases unmatched to any gene: 3. There are 14 residues in the CDR3. CDR1 SGHTA and CDR2 FQGNSA come from the germline V gene. CDR3 residues: CASSSRTGAYEQYF. The CDR3 nucleotides read TGTGCCAGCAGCTCCAGGACAGGGGCCTACGAGCAGTACTTC.

The chain has TRBV19 and TRBJ2-7; D is ambiguous. The CDR3 has 16 residues. V lost 3 bases, J lost 4 bases, and 19 bases lay in between. Germline V CDR1 and CDR2: LNHDA, SQIVND (reference sequence). DNA of the CDR3: TGTGCCAGTAGTATCTTAACGACATCGAGAGGTTACGAGCAGTACTTC. Translation gives CASSILTTSRGYEQYF. The complete variable domain, with remaining parts taken from reference TRBV19 and TRBJ2-7, reads DGGITQSPKYLFRKEGQNVTLSCEQNLNHDAMYWYRQDPGQGLRLIYYSQIVNDFQKGDIAEGYSVSREKKESFPLTVTSAQKNPTAFYLCASSILTTSRGYEQYFGPGTRLTVT.

The gene calls are TRBV14 and TRBJ2-5; 7 bases map to TRBD2. Gene TRBJ2-7 matches the end of the DNA better, so the J call may be wrong. CDR3 size: 16 residues. CDR1 and CDR2 from the germline V gene are SGHDN and FVKESK. The CDR3 DNA is TGTGCCAGCAGCCAAGAGAGGGGAGGGGTGACCTACGAGCAGTACTTC. Translated: CASSQERGGVTYEQYF.

This chain uses TRBV6-1 with TRBJ1-2; D is unclear. The CDR3 sequence is 13 residues long. Germline assignment: CDR1 MNHNS and CDR2 SASEGT. V lost 7 bases, J lost 1 base, and 10 bases lay in between. CDR3 sequence: CASKWQRNYGYTF. CDR3 in DNA: TGTGCCAGCAAGTGGCAACGTAACTATGGCTACACCTTC.

This clone was seen just once. V gene TRBV23-1 combines with J gene TRBJ2-2, with 9 bases lining up with TRBD1. TRBV23-1 is labeled an ORF, and its function is uncertain. V gave up 0 bases and J gave up 4 bases; unmatched junction bases: 6. This CDR3 is built from 17 residues. CDR3 in amino acids: CASSQSRGQGSTGELFF. The CDR3 region has the DNA TGCGCCAGCAGTCAATCTAGGGGACAGGGTAGCACCGGGGAGCTGTTTTTT.

The chain employs TRBV5-4 and TRBJ2-1; either TRBD1 or TRBD2 may fit D (5 bases each). The germline gives CDR1 SGHNT, CDR2 YYREEE (reference sequence). V was clipped by 4 bases and J by 11 bases, with 13 bases between them. CDR3 length: 12 amino acids. In DNA, the CDR3 is TGTGCCAGCAGCCCGGGGACGAATAAGCAGTTCTTC. This encodes CASSPGTNKQFF. The entire variable domain, with the rest obtained from reference TRBV5-4 and TRBJ2-1, is as follows: ETGVTQSPTHLIKTRGQQVTLRCSSQSGHNTVSWYQQALGQGPQFIFQYYREEENGRGNFPPRFSGLQFPNYSSELNVNALELDDSALYLCASSPGTNKQFFGPGTRLTVL.

This clone was detected only once. The chain carries TRBV6-1 and TRBJ1-6; tentative D call: TRBD1 (5 bases). V lost 2 bases, J lost 7 bases, and 18 bases lay in between. This CDR3 spans 17 amino acids. Germline CDR1 MNHNS, CDR2 SASEGT. For the CDR3, the DNA is TGTGCCAGCAGTGAAAGACCTGGGGGAGGCTTGAATTCACCCCTCCACTTT. Its protein is CASSERPGGGLNSPLHF.

The chain joins TRBV18 to TRBJ2-3; the D gene is possibly TRBD1 (5 bases). Germline CDR1 KGHSH, CDR2 LQKENI. The CDR3 loop spans 12 amino acids. Trimming took off 4 bases at V and 3 bases at J, with 5 bases between the two ends. The CDR3 DNA sequence: TGTGCCAGCTCACAGGGGACAGATACGCAGTATTTT. It yields the protein CASSQGTDTQYF.

As for this clone: An end of the junction does not agree with germline; a read error may underlie this. The rearrangement uses TRBV7-6 and TRBJ2-7; D might be TRBD1 (5 bases). The CDR3 consists of 13 residues. The germline CDR1 and CDR2 sequences are SGHVS and FNYEAQ. The CDR3 loop reads CASTSGSRHEQYF. The CDR3 nucleotides are TGTGCTAGCACCTCAGGGTCCCGCCACGAGCAGTACTTC.

The chain combines TRBV5-1 with TRBJ1-1; no clear D gene. The CDR3 sequence is 15 residues long. Germline V gives CDR1 SGHRS, CDR2 YFSETQ. Trimming left V 3 bases short and J 4 bases short, with 16 bases between. The CDR3 DNA is TGCGCCAGCAGCTCAAGTGGTGAGGAAGCCACTGAAGCTTTCTTT. It specifies CASSSSGEEATEAFF.

This clone came up once. The CDR3 DNA reads as TGTGCCAGCAGCCAAGGGGCTAGATCGGAGACCCAGTACTTC. It yields the protein CASSQGARSETQYF. This chain joins TRBV14 and TRBJ2-5; D remains ambiguous. CDR1 and CDR2 (germline): SGHDN, FVKESK. The V gene lost 1 base and the J gene lost 5 bases, with 11 bases spanning the gap. The CDR3 sequence is 14 residues long.

The chain carries TRBV12-5 and TRBJ1-2; D call uncertain. CDR3 length equals 15 residues. Germline CDR1 reads LGHNT; CDR2 reads FRNRAP. V lost 1 base, J lost 4 bases, and 13 bases lay in between. The CDR3 DNA reads as TGTGCTAGTGGTTTGGACCTGAGGGAGTCCTATGGCTACACCTTC. Translated, it gives CASGLDLRESYGYTF.

On this clone itself: A junction boundary mismatches the germline segment, possibly from a read error. The rearrangement links TRBV7-9 to TRBJ1-4; TRBD1 is a possible D gene (5 bases). CDR3 length: 17 residues. The germline V gene has CDR1 SEHNR and CDR2 FQNEAQ (reference sequence). DNA for the CDR3: TGTGCCAGCACCTTAGGATTAGGGGACGGGGCTAATGAAAAACTGTTTTTT. This encodes CASTLGLGDGANEKLFF.

The CDR3 loop reads CASSSQWRVGNIQYF. DNA of the CDR3: TGTGCCAGCAGCTCCCAATGGCGGGTCGGAAACATTCAGTACTTC. The chain recombines TRBV7-2 with TRBJ2-4; weak D call: TRBD2 (5 bases). Germline V CDR1 and CDR2: SGHTA, FQGNSA. The CDR3 loop spans 15 amino acids. Trimming left V 4 bases short and J 6 bases short, with 16 bases between.

This clone turned up a few times. This chain connects TRBV10-3 to TRBJ2-2; 8 bases match TRBD1. The CDR3 has 14 amino acids. In germline, CDR1 is ENHRY, CDR2 SYGVKD. Trimming cost V 10 bases and J 6 bases; bases outside gene matches: 10. DNA of the CDR3: TGTGCCAGTCGGACAGGGTGGACCGCCGGGGAGCTGTTTTTT. It yields the protein CASRTGWTAGELFF.

The chain links TRBV25-1 to TRBJ1-3, with TRBD1 as a possible D gene (6 bases). The CDR3 has 15 residues. Trimming pared 3 bases from V and 4 bases from J, leaving 13 bases between. In germline, CDR1 is MGHDK, CDR2 SYGVNS. The CDR3 DNA reads as TGTGCCAGCAGTGACCCCTCAGGGGTAGGAAACACCATATATTTT. Amino acids: CASSDPSGVGNTIYF.

The V gene is TRBV30, the J gene TRBJ2-7; the match to TRBD2 covers 7 bases. The CDR3 is made up of 14 amino acids. V was pared by 4 bases and J by 3 bases, with 9 bases of the junction left unmatched. Germline V gives CDR1 GTSNPN, CDR2 SVGIG (reference sequence). The CDR3 loop is CAWTRRGGGYEQYF. Here the CDR3 DNA reads TGTGCCTGGACCCGGAGGGGCGGGGGCTACGAGCAGTACTTC.

The rearrangement uses TRBV30 and TRBJ2-1; 7 nucleotides match TRBD2. The J segment lost 4 bases and the V segment lost 2 bases, leaving 5 bases of the junction unmatched. CDR1 and CDR2 (germline): GTSNPN, SVGIG (reference sequence). This CDR3 comprises 14 residues. CDR3 amino acids: CAWSPTGGYNEQFF. The CDR3 DNA follows: TGTGCCTGGAGTCCCACCGGGGGGTACAATGAGCAGTTCTTC.

The gene calls are TRBV2 and TRBJ2-5; 10 bases line up with TRBD2. CDR1 is SNHLY, CDR2 FYNNEI, per germline. CDR3 length: 17 amino acids. The ends lost 6 bases at V and 7 bases at J; junction bases unmatched: 17. The CDR3 sequence is CASSLSGGAPPQRTQYF. The CDR3 DNA reads TGTGCCAGCAGCCTCAGCGGGGGGGCCCCCCCACAAAGGACCCAGTACTTC.

This clone occurred a few times. CDR3 bases: TGTGCCAGCAGCTTGTTAGGACGGGAGCAGTTCTTC. This gives the protein CASSLLGREQFF. The rearrangement links TRBV5-8 to TRBJ2-1; D gene ambiguous. V dropped 1 base and J dropped 10 bases, with 9 bases sitting between them. The CDR3 sequence is 12 residues long. CDR1 is SGHTS, CDR2 YDEGEE, per germline. Together with reference TRBV5-8 and TRBJ2-1, the CDR3 gives the full variable domain: EAGVTQSPTHLIKTRGQQATLRCSPISGHTSVYWYQQALGLGLQFLLWYDEGEERNRGNFPPRFSGRQFPNYSSELNVNALELEDSALYLCASSLLGREQFFGPGTRLTVL.

The chain carries TRBV7-6 and TRBJ1-1, with TRBD1 identical over 8 bases. Germline-derived CDR1 and CDR2 are SGHVS and FNYEAQ. The CDR3 length is 14 residues. The V and J ends lost 1 base and 10 bases, in that order; junction bases with no gene match: 8. The CDR3 sequence is CASSLGRTGSRAFF. CDR3 bases: TGTGCCAGCAGCTTAGGACGGACAGGGTCACGAGCTTTCTTT.

The chain links TRBV5-4 to TRBJ2-1, with TRBD2 matching 8 bases. Germline trimming cut 3 bases from V and 0 bases from J; bases unmatched to any gene: 14. This CDR3 is 19 amino acids long. CDR1 and CDR2 (germline): SGHNT, YYREEE (reference sequence). CDR3 nucleotides: TGTGCCAGCAGCTCACCCCGGGGTAGCGGGGTTCTCTCCTACAATGAGCAGTTCTTC. This sequence encodes CASSSPRGSGVLSYNEQFF.

The rearrangement links TRBV9 to TRBJ2-5, with D perhaps TRBD1 (9 bases). The CDR3 covers 17 residues. Germline assignment: CDR1 SGDLS and CDR2 YYNGEE. V was cut by 4 bases and J by 0 bases, with 19 bases left in between. The CDR3: CASSRSGTGMYQETQYF. In DNA, the CDR3 is TGTGCCAGCAGCCGTAGCGGGACAGGGATGTACCAAGAGACCCAGTACTTC.

This chain links TRBV5-4 with TRBJ2-7; 9 bases match TRBD2. Germline V gene lookup returns CDR1 SGHNT and CDR2 YYREEE (reference sequence). The CDR3 is 15 residues long. J gave up 7 bases and V 0 bases, and 8 bases lay outside the gene matches. The CDR3 DNA sequence: TGTGCCAGCAGCTTGGTGGCGGGGGGGCCAGAAGAGCAGTACTTC. Its protein product is CASSLVAGGPEEQYF.

V and J are TRBV5-6 and TRBJ2-1, with 9 bases lining up with TRBD2. CDR3 length: 18 residues. Germline V gene lookup returns CDR1 SGHDT and CDR2 YYEEEE. Trimming took 0 bases from V and 0 from J; bases not matched to a gene: 7. The CDR3 reads CASSLAFSGGSSYNEQFF. The CDR3 DNA reads as TGTGCCAGCAGCTTGGCCTTCAGCGGGGGGAGCTCCTACAATGAGCAGTTCTTC.

The chain employs TRBV30 and TRBJ1-1; TRBD1 is a possible D gene (6 bases). Germline V gene lookup returns CDR1 GTSNPN and CDR2 SVGIG (reference sequence). The CDR3 has 11 amino acids. V was clipped by 4 bases and J by 8 bases, with 11 bases between them. In nucleotides, the CDR3 is TGTGCCTGGATGAGGGGGACAGAAGCTTTCTTT. Translating gives CAWMRGTEAFF.

The chain has TRBV5-4 and TRBJ2-5, with D maybe TRBD1 (6 bases). Trimming removed 5 bases at V and 6 bases at J, with 14 bases between. Germline-derived CDR1 and CDR2 are SGHNT and YYREEE (reference sequence). The CDR3 totals 13 residues. CDR3 nucleotides: TGTGCCAGCAGTTCCGGACAGCGCCAGACCCAGTACTTC. Translated, it gives CASSSGQRQTQYF.